The 9 T cell receptor beta chains below all came from one sample that was sequenced in a study of patients and donors after allogeneic stem cell transplantation. Each CDR3 protein is one row after TCRdb ran MiXCR on the RT-PCR reads. The sample records about a million distinct CDR3 sequences, 15% to 20% being singletons. Sequenced input: blood, either unsorted or a sorted T cell fraction (not recorded which). Receptor source: a human donor who was either an allogeneic HSCT recipient or a stem cell or donor lymphocyte infusion donor (not recorded which). It is not recorded whose cells these are; they may come from a transplant donor.

J is TRBJ2-3 and V is TRBV4-1, with 10 bases that match TRBD2. V gave up 1 base and J gave up 3 bases; unmatched junction bases: 10. There are 18 residues in the CDR3. Germline V gene data show CDR1 as MGHRA and CDR2 as YSYEKL. The CDR3 region has the DNA TGCGCCAGCAGCCAAGCCCGCGCCAGCGGGGGGGCGACAGATACGCAGTATTTT. Its protein is CASSQARASGGATDTQYF.

This clonotype was picked up many times. This chain uses TRBV12-3 or TRBV12-4 with TRBJ2-7, with D tentatively TRBD1 (6 bases). Trimming cost V 4 bases and J 1 base, with 11 bases left between them. The CDR3 covers 14 residues. The CDR3: CASSYGQTSYEQYF. The CDR3 DNA follows: TGTGCCAGCAGTTATGGACAGACTTCCTACGAGCAGTACTTC.

In its sample, this clonotype was seen a few times. The chain is built from TRBV7-3 and TRBJ2-3; D might be TRBD2 (5 bases). The CDR3 length is 13 residues. Trimming shortened V by 6 bases and J by 5 bases, and 12 bases separated the two germline ends. The germline V gene has CDR1 SGHTA and CDR2 FQGTGA. The chain's CDR3 is CASSITRGDTQYF. In DNA form, the CDR3 reads TGTGCCAGCAGTATTACTAGAGGAGATACGCAGTATTTT.

The chain carries TRBV27 and TRBJ2-7, with D unresolved. This CDR3 has 11 amino acids. Germline V gene data show CDR1 as MNHEY and CDR2 as SMNVEV (reference sequence). Trimming took 4 bases from V and 5 from J, leaving 6 bases between them. The CDR3 protein is CASSSPHEQYF. The CDR3 coding sequence is TGTGCCAGCAGTTCACCCCACGAGCAGTACTTC.

The chain is built from TRBV7-6 and TRBJ2-4, with 10 nucleotides matching TRBD1. Trimming removed 5 bases from V and 6 bases from J; junction bases left unmatched: 13. This CDR3 contains 17 residues. Germline loops: CDR1 SGHVS, CDR2 FNYEAQ. CDR3: CASSLSGDRGLRNIQYF. DNA of the CDR3: TGTGCCAGCAGCCTGTCGGGGGACAGGGGATTGAGAAACATTCAGTACTTC.

The rearrangement joins TRBV5-6 to TRBJ2-1; a possible D gene is TRBD2 (6 bases). Germline-derived CDR1 and CDR2 are SGHDT and YYEEEE. The CDR3 contains 15 residues. V was trimmed by 2 bases and J by 1 base, leaving 10 bases between them. CDR3 protein: CASSLKAGSYNEQFF. The DNA of the CDR3 is TGTGCCAGCAGCTTAAAGGCGGGATCCTACAATGAGCAGTTCTTC. The full variable domain, in which reference TRBV5-6 and TRBJ2-1 provide the parts outside the CDR3, is DAGVTQSPTHLIKTRGQQVTLRCSPKSGHDTVSWYQQALGQGPQFIFQYYEEEERQRGNFPDRFSGHQFPNYSSELNVNALLLGDSALYLCASSLKAGSYNEQFFGPGTRLTVL.

The chain joins TRBV25-1 to TRBJ2-7, with unresolved D. The CDR3 is made up of 11 amino acids. CDR1 is MGHDK and CDR2 is SYGVNS in the germline V gene. Trimming shortened V by 8 bases and J by 2 bases, and 7 bases separated the two germline ends. The DNA for the CDR3 is TGTGCCAGCGCGGTTACCTACGAGCAGTACTTC. Its translation: CASAVTYEQYF.

This clonotype turned up a few times. V gene TRBV4-2 combines with J gene TRBJ2-1; 11 nucleotides match TRBD2. The V and J ends lost 3 bases and 4 bases, in that order; junction bases with no gene match: 5. The CDR3 has 16 residues. Germline V gives CDR1 LGHNA, CDR2 YNFKEQ. CDR3 region: CASSHVTSGRYNEQFF. The CDR3 nucleotides are TGTGCCAGCAGCCACGTAACTAGCGGGAGATACAATGAGCAGTTCTTC.

This clonotype was counted between two and nine times. The chain combines TRBV5-1 with TRBJ2-1, with 9 bases identical to TRBD2. Germline lookup yields CDR1 SGHRS and CDR2 YFSETQ. Losses at the gene ends were 0 bases for V and 7 bases for J; bases not matched to a gene: 5. This CDR3 comprises 15 residues. CDR3 sequence reads: CASSLVAGGLNEQFF. The CDR3 coding sequence is TGCGCCAGCAGCTTGGTGGCGGGGGGGCTGAATGAGCAGTTCTTC.